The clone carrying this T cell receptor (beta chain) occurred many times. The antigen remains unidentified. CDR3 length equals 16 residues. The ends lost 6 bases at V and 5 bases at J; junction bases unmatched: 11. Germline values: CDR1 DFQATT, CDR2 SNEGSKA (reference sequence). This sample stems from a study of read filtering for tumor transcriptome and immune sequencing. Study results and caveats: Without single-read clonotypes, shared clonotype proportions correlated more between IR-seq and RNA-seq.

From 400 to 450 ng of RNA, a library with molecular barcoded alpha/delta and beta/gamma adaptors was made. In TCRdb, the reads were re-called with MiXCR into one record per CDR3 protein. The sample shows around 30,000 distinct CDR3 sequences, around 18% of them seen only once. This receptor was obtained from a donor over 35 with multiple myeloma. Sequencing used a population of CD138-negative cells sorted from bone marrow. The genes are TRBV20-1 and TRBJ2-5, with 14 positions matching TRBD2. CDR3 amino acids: CSAERLAGGLLETQYF. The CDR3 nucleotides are TGCAGTGCCGAAAGACTAGCGGGGGGGCTCTTGGAGACCCAGTACTTC.